This T cell receptor (beta chain) was identified during a study of blood T cell repertoires in COVID-19. The overall study: From the United States, Italy and Spain came samples of acute and convalescent COVID-19. The cDNA or gDNA used as material had been derived from T cells, B-cell-depleted T cells, or PBMCs.

Sequencing was performed with immunoSEQ multiplex PCR; in TCRdb, only in-frame clones are kept and a portion is missing. The table has some 80,000 clones, about three quarters seen once. CDR1 SQVTM and CDR2 ANQGSEA come from the germline V gene. The CDR3 loop spans 13 amino acids. The germline V and J ends were trimmed by 0 bases and 7 bases, with 12 bases remaining between them. Material: peripheral blood. This sequence originates from a woman older than 75 with active or convalescent COVID-19. The V and J genes are TRBV29-1 and TRBJ1-2, with D possibly being TRBD1 (5 bases). CDR3 bases: TGCAGCGTTGAAGATTCTAGCGGGGGTGGCTACACCTTC. Encoded protein: CSVEDSSGGGYTF.